This T cell receptor (beta chain) was recovered during a study of blood T cell repertoires in COVID-19. As for the study in general: From T cells, B-cell-depleted T cells, or PBMCs came the material, which was cDNA or gDNA.

The CDR3 is 15 residues long. Trimming took off 5 bases at V and 0 bases at J, with 14 bases between the two ends. Germline CDR1 reads MNHNY; CDR2 reads SVGAGI (reference sequence). Seattle patients were enrolled while actively infected and followed longitudinally. Original processing methods: Amplifying reference gene primers gave estimates of nucleated cell counts. Some clones are missing from TCRdb's copy, which holds only in-frame ones; the method was immunoSEQ multiplex PCR. V, J and clone size reflect that table, while D and trimming were determined from the DNA. The sample consists of about 200,000 clones, 70% to 90% of them appearing once.

The V gene is TRBV6-6, the J gene TRBJ2-7; perhaps TRBD1 as D (7 bases). Sequenced input: peripheral blood. This sequence originates from a man aged 50 or older with COVID-19, enrolled during active disease. The CDR3 region has the DNA TGTGCCAGCAGTCCTCGACAGGGACTCTCCTACGAGCAGTACTTC. Its translation: CASSPRQGLSYEQYF.